Below are 14 T cell receptor beta chains sequenced from a single sample in a study of graft-versus-host responses after intestinal transplantation. This table comes from immunoSEQ multiplex PCR, and its TCRdb copy is limited to in-frame clones, with some not included. The sample records 35,000 to 40,000 clones, roughly 87% being singletons. Intraepithelial plus lamina propria lymphocytes were released by processing graft tissue. The source material was ileum tissue, sampled almost 210 days after intestinal transplant. The receptor source for this set is a human patient who received an intestinal transplant, so some T cells may come from the graft donor.

The gene calls are TRBV7-8 and TRBJ2-3; 9 nucleotides align to TRBD1. V was pared by 5 bases and J by 5 bases, with 5 bases of the junction left unmatched. Germline values: CDR1 SGHVS, CDR2 FQNEAQ. The CDR3 is 14 amino acids. The DNA of the CDR3 is TGTGCCAGCAGCCTCTTGGACAGGGGAGATACGCAGTATTTT. Protein: CASSLLDRGDTQYF. Complete variable domain (other parts from reference TRBV7-8 and TRBJ2-3): GAGVSQSPRYKVAKRGQDVALRCDPISGHVSLFWYQQALGQGPEFLTYFQNEAQLDKSGLPSDRFFAERPEGSVSTLKIQRTQQEDSAVYLCASSLLDRGDTQYFGPGTRLTVL.

CDR3 protein: CASSKGLAAYEQYF. CDR3 DNA sequence: TGCGCCAGCAGCAAGGGACTAGCGGCCTACGAGCAGTACTTC. The chain carries TRBV5-1 and TRBJ2-7; 11 nucleotides match TRBD2. The V gene end was trimmed by 4 bases and the J gene end by 2 bases; junction bases not matched to a gene: 2. CDR3 length equals 14 residues. The germline CDR1 and CDR2 sequences are SGHRS and YFSETQ. The whole variable domain, remainder taken from reference TRBV5-1 and TRBJ2-7, is KAGVTQTPRYLIKTRGQQVTLSCSPISGHRSVSWYQQTPGQGLQFLFEYFSETQRNKGNFPGRFSGRQFSNSRSEMNVSTLELGDSALYLCASSKGLAAYEQYFGPGTRLTVT.

This clone came up once. J is TRBJ2-7 and V is TRBV28; the D is unclear. Trimming shortened V by 2 bases and J by 2 bases, and 10 bases separated the two germline ends. Germline CDR1 and CDR2: MDHEN and SYDVKM. CDR3 length equals 14 residues. As DNA, the CDR3 is TGTGCCAGCAGTTTAACCGGGTCGCCCTACGAGCAGTACTTC. This gives the protein CASSLTGSPYEQYF.

The chain uses TRBV7-9 and TRBJ2-5; TRBD1 aligns across 7 bases. CDR3 length equals 15 residues. V was clipped by 5 bases and J by 2 bases; unmatched bases: 8. The V gene's germline CDR1 is SEHNR and CDR2 FQNEAQ (reference sequence). The CDR3 DNA reads TGTGCCAGCAGCCCGACAGGGTGGGATCAAGAGACCCAGTACTTC. Amino acid sequence: CASSPTGWDQETQYF.

To note about this clone: Other DNA sequences within the sample encode an identical CDR3. The chain links TRBV28 to TRBJ2-7, with 7 bases identical to TRBD1. This CDR3 is built from 13 residues. J gave up 3 bases and V 5 bases, and 4 bases lay outside the gene matches. The germline V gene has CDR1 MDHEN and CDR2 SYDVKM. The CDR3 here is CASSPGQSYEQYF. Written as DNA, the CDR3 is TGTGCCAGCAGTCCGGGACAGAGCTACGAGCAGTACTTC. The variable domain in full, completed from reference TRBV28 and TRBJ2-7, reads DVKVTQSSRYLVKRTGEKVFLECVQDMDHENMFWYRQDPGLGLRLIYFSYDVKMKEKGDIPEGYSVSREKKERFSLILESASTNQTSMYLCASSPGQSYEQYFGPGTRLTVT.

The count of this clone is one. This sequence joins TRBV7-3 and TRBJ2-6; possibly TRBD1 for D (6 bases). The germline V and J ends were trimmed by 0 bases and 1 base, with 16 bases remaining between them. Looked up from germline, CDR1 is SGHTA and CDR2 is FQGTGA. The CDR3 is 19 amino acids. CDR3 residues: CASSLTYVGANSGANVLTF. The CDR3 DNA follows: TGTGCCAGCAGCTTAACGTATGTGGGGGCGAATTCTGGGGCCAACGTCCTGACTTTC.

The rearrangement links TRBV6-5 to TRBJ2-1; D gene ambiguous. This CDR3 has 13 residues. The germline V gene has CDR1 MNHEY and CDR2 SVGAGI. With 2 bases removed from V and 5 bases from J, the gap between germline ends came to 7 bases. The DNA for the CDR3 is TGTGCCAGCAGTTACGCCACGGACAATGAGCAGTTCTTC. Protein product: CASSYATDNEQFF.

The chain couples TRBV7-2 to TRBJ2-7, with D maybe TRBD1 (5 bases). The CDR3 totals 14 residues. Germline CDR1 reads SGHTA; CDR2 reads FQGNSA. Trimming took 5 bases from V and 5 from J, leaving 16 bases between them. The DNA for the CDR3 is TGTGCCAGCAGCAAATGGGGCTCTCTTGACGAGCAGTACTTC. Its protein is CASSKWGSLDEQYF.

The gene calls are TRBV28 and TRBJ2-7; no reliable D call. Germline V gives CDR1 MDHEN, CDR2 SYDVKM. This CDR3 is built from 13 residues. The V end was cut by 3 bases, the J end by 3 bases, with 9 bases between. CDR3 sequence reads: CASSLNRNYEQYF. CDR3 coding DNA: TGTGCCAGCAGTTTGAACAGAAACTACGAGCAGTACTTC. Full variable domain (outside the CDR3, taken from reference TRBV28 and TRBJ2-7): DVKVTQSSRYLVKRTGEKVFLECVQDMDHENMFWYRQDPGLGLRLIYFSYDVKMKEKGDIPEGYSVSREKKERFSLILESASTNQTSMYLCASSLNRNYEQYFGPGTRLTVT.

V gene TRBV5-5 combines with J gene TRBJ1-6; possibly TRBD1 for D (6 bases). The V gene's germline CDR1 is SGHKS and CDR2 YYEKEE (reference sequence). Trimming stripped 2 bases from V and 6 bases from J, with 18 bases between. The CDR3 is 17 amino acids. CDR3 sequence (DNA): TGTGCCAGCAGCTTTAGGTGGGGGGCCGATCCTAATTCACCCCTCCACTTT. Amino acids: CASSFRWGADPNSPLHF.

This sequence joins TRBV11-2 and TRBJ1-2; tentative D call: TRBD1 (5 bases). CDR3 length: 16 amino acids. Germline V gene lookup returns CDR1 SGHAT and CDR2 FQNNGV. V lost 0 bases and J lost 4, with 15 bases in between. The CDR3 nucleotides are TGTGCCAGCAGCTTAGATTCAGGGCTGATGGGCTATGGCTACACCTTC. Encoded protein: CASSLDSGLMGYGYTF.

The genes are TRBV5-4 and TRBJ2-7; the match to TRBD1 covers 12 bases. Germline CDR1 and CDR2: SGHNT and YYREEE (reference sequence). Trimming at V came to 3 bases and at J to 6 bases, leaving 13 bases not matched to a gene. The CDR3 runs 17 residues. CDR3 in amino acids: CASSSSWDRGPSGEQYF. The CDR3, as DNA: TGTGCCAGCAGCTCGTCCTGGGACAGGGGGCCTTCTGGCGAGCAGTACTTC.

The chain is built from TRBV30 and TRBJ2-3; 11 bases are a match to TRBD2. Losses at the gene ends were 7 bases for V and 6 bases for J; bases not matched to a gene: 9. The CDR3 loop spans 14 amino acids. Germline values: CDR1 GTSNPN, CDR2 SVGIG (reference sequence). CDR3 sequence (DNA): TGTGCCTCAAACCCTAGCGGGGGGCTGGATACGCAGTATTTT. Translated, it gives CASNPSGGLDTQYF.

The chain carries TRBV2 and TRBJ2-1; 8 bases match TRBD2. The CDR3 totals 16 residues. V lost 9 bases, J lost 0 bases, and 10 bases stayed unmatched. CDR1 and CDR2 (germline): SNHLY, FYNNEI. The CDR3 nucleotides are TGTGCCAGGTTTCAGCTAGCGGGTCACTCCTACAATGAGCAGTTCTTC. This gives the protein CARFQLAGHSYNEQFF.